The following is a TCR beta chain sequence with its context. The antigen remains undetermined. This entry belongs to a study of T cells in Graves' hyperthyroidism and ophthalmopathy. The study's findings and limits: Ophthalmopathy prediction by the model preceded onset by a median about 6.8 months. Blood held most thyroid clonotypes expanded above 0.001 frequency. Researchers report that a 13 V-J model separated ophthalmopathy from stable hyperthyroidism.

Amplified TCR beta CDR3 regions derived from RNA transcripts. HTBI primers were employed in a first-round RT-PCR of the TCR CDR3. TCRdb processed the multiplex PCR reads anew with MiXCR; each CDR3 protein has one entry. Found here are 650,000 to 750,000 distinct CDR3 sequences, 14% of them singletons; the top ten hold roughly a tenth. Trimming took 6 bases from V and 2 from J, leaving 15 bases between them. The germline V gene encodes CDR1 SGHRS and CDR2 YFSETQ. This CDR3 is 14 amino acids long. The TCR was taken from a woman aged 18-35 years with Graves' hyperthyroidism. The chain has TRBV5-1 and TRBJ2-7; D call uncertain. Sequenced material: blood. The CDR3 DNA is TGCGCCAGCACGGGTAAAGCCCCCACCTACGAGCAGTACTTC. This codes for CASTGKAPTYEQYF. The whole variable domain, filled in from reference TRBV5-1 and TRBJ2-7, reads KAGVTQTPRYLIKTRGQQVTLSCSPISGHRSVSWYQQTPGQGLQFLFEYFSETQRNKGNFPGRFSGRQFSNSRSEMNVSTLELGDSALYLCASTGKAPTYEQYFGPGTRLTVT.